The T cell receptor beta chain described here comes from a study of response to subunit inactivated influenza vaccine. Study-wide results and caveats: Only a handful of new T cells, the authors suggested, are recruited with each seasonal influenza vaccination.

This clonotype was found a few times. Antigen specificity is unknown. TCRdb re-called the RT-PCR reads with MiXCR, one entry per CDR3 protein. The table records some 540,000 distinct CDR3 sequences, around 25% of them present only once. Germline V lookup: CDR1 SQVTM, CDR2 ANQGSEA. There are 13 residues in the CDR3. V lost 1 base and J 0 bases, leaving 6 bases between the germline ends. This sample was shared with a second study, whose subject was T cells expressing NK-cell markers. That work states: In generating TCR beta cDNA, 5'RACE template switching with UMIs was used. In a handful of donors, dominant NKG2C+ clonotypes were roughly 1.0-8% of CD8+ T cells. Dominance of the CD3+CD56-NKG2C+ fraction by these clonotypes also held in several donors. Whether the expanded NKG2C+ T cell clones recognized HCMV remained unclear.

The chain is built from TRBV29-1 and TRBJ1-1; D remains unclear. The TCR comes from a man in his forties or fifties who received an inactivated influenza vaccine. Here the sequenced sample was CD4+ T cells sorted from PBMCs, taken roughly 13 days after vaccination. The CDR3: CSVEVQMNTEAFF. In DNA form, the CDR3 reads TGCAGCGTTGAAGTTCAGATGAACACTGAAGCTTTCTTT.